Below, one T cell receptor beta chain is given with its context. What it binds is unknown. Measured with immunoSEQ multiplex PCR; TCRdb has only the in-frame clones, and not every one. Counted here are 85,000 to 130,000 clones, 88% occurring once; the ten biggest clones make up more than 1.5%. The donors belonged to the approximately 130-subject validation cohort, separate from the roughly 700-subject first cohort. The data derive from a study of cytomegalovirus exposure and HLA in healthy donors. Study findings and constraints: Rare TCR sequences predominated, though certain public TCRs were found in many donors. It was confirmed in vitro that a few of the CMV-associated chains were specific for CMV antigens. That first-cohort TCR clusters tended to co-occur in the 120 or so validation repertoires was found in a later analysis.

Trimming cost V 4 bases and J 5 bases, with 13 bases left between them. Germline CDR1 and CDR2: SGDLS and YYNGEE. This CDR3 is built from 15 residues. The receptor was isolated from a woman between 18 and 29 years old in good health and CMV-seropositive. The sample consisted of PBMCs. V is TRBV9 and J is TRBJ1-6; D is unclear. The CDR3 nucleotides are TGTGCCAGCAGCCCTGGCGGCGGGAATAATTCACCCCTCCACTTT. Translation gives CASSPGGGNNSPLHF.